The sequence of this TCR beta chain was determined in a study of control samples from healthy donors and cancer patients. The CDR3 contains 16 residues. The germline gives CDR1 SGHTA, CDR2 FQGNSA. Trimming took 1 base from V and 2 from J, leaving 12 bases between them. Clones were sequenced by immunoSEQ multiplex PCR, and TCRdb holds only the in-frame ones, with some missing. The sample lists approximately 90,000 clones; about nine tenths were seen once. The sequence was collected from a man aged 25 to 45 in good health. Sequencing input: blood. The chain employs TRBV7-2 and TRBJ2-1; D unresolved. The CDR3 spells CASSLDRPTAYNEQFF. DNA of the CDR3: TGTGCCAGCAGCTTAGATAGGCCTACTGCCTACAATGAGCAGTTCTTC.